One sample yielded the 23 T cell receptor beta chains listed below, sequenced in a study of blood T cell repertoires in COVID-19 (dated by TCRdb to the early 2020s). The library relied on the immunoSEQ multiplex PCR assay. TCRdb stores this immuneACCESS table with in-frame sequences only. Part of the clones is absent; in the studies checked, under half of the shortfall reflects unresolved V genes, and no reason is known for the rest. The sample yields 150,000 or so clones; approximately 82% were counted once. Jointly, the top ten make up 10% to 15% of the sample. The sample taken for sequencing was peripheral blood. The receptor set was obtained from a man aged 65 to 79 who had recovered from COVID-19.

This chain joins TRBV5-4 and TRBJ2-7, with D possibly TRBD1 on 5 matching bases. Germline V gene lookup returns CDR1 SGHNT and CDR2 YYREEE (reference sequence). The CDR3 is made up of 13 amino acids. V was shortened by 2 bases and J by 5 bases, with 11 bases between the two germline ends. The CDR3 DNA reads TGTGCCAGCAGCTTTGCAGGGAACCACGAGCAGTACTTC. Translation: CASSFAGNHEQYF.

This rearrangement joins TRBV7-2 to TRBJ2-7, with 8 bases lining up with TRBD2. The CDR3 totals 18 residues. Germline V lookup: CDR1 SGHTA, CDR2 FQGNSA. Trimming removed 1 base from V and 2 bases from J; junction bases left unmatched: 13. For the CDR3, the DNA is TGTGCCAGCAGCTTAGGTGCAGCTCCGGGACTAGTAACCTACGAGCAGTACTTC. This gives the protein CASSLGAAPGLVTYEQYF.

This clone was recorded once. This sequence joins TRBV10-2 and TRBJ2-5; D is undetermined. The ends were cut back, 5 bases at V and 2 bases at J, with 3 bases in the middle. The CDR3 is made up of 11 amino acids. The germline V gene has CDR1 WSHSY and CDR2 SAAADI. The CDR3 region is CASSPQETQYF. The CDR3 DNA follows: TGCGCCAGCAGTCCTCAAGAGACCCAGTACTTC.

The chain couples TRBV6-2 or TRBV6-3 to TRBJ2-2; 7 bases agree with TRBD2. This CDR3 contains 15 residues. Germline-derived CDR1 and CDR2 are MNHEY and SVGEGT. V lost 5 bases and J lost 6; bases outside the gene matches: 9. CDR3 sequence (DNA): TGTGCCAGCAGTCCCGGGACTACTGCCGCCGGGGAGCTGTTTTTT. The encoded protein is CASSPGTTAAGELFF.

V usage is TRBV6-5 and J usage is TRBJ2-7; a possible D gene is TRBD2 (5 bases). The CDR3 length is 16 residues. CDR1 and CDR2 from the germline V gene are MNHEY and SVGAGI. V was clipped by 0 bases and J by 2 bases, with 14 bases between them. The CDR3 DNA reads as TGTGCCAGCAGTTACTCCCCCAGCGGAGCTCCCTACGAGCAGTACTTC. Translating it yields CASSYSPSGAPYEQYF.

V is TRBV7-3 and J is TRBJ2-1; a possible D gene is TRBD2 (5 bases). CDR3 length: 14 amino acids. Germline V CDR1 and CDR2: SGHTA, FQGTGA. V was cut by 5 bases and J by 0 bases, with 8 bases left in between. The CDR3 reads CASSPRGSYNEQFF. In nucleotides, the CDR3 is TGTGCCAGCAGCCCCCGGGGCTCCTACAATGAGCAGTTCTTC.

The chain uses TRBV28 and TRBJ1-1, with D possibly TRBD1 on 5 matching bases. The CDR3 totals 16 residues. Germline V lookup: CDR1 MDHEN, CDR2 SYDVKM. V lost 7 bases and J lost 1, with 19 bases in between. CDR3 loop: CASTGTWGVGNTEAFF. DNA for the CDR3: TGTGCCAGCACGGGCACTTGGGGCGTGGGGAACACTGAAGCTTTCTTT.

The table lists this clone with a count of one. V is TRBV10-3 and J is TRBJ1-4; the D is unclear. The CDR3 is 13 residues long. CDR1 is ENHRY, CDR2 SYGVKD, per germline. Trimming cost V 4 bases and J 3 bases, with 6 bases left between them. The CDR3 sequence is CAISVGANEKLFF. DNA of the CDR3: TGTGCCATCAGTGTCGGGGCTAATGAAAAACTGTTTTTT.

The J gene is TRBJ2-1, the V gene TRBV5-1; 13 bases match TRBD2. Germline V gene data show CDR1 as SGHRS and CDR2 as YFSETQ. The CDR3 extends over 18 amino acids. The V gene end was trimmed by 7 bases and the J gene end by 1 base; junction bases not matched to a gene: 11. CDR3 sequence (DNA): TGCGCCAGCCGGCCGGGACTAGCGGGATCTAGTTCCTACAATGAGCAGTTCTTC. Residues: CASRPGLAGSSSYNEQFF.

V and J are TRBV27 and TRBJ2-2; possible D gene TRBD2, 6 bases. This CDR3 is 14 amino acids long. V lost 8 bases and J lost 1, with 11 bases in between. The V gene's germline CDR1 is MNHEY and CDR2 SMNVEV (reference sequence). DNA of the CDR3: TGTGCCAGCCGACGAGCGGGGAACACCGGGGAGCTGTTTTTT. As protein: CASRRAGNTGELFF.

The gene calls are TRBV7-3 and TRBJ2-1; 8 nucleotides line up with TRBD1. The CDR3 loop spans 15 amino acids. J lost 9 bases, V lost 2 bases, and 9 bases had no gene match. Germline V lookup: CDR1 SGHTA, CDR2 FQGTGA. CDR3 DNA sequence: TGTGCCAGCAGCTTAGACCCAGGGGGCCAAACTGAGCAGTTCTTC. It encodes CASSLDPGGQTEQFF.

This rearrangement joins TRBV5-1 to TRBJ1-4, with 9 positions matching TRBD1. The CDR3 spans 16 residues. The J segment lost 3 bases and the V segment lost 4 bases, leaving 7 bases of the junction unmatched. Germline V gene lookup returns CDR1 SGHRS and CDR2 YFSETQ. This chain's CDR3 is CASSPGQGESNEKLFF. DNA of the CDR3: TGCGCCAGCAGCCCGGGACAGGGAGAGTCTAATGAAAAACTGTTTTTT.

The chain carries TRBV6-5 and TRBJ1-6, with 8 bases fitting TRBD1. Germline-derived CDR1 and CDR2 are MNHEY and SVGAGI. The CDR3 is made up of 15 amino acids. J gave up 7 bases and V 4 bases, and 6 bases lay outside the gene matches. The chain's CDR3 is CASSLTGAINSPLHF. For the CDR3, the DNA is TGTGCCAGCAGTTTGACAGGGGCTATAAATTCACCCCTCCACTTT.

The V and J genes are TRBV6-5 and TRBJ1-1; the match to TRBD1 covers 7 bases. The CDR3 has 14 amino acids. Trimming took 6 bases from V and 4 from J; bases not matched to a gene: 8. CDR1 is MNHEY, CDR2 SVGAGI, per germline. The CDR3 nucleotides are TGTGCCAGCAGCGCGAACAGGGGATCCACTGAAGCTTTCTTT. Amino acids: CASSANRGSTEAFF.

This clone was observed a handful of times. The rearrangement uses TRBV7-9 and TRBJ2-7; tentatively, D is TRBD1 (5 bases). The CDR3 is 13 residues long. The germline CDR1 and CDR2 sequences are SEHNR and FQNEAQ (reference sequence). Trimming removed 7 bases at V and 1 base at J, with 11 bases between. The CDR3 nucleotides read TGTGCCAGCAACCCGGCAGGGTCCTACGAGCAGTACTTC. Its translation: CASNPAGSYEQYF.

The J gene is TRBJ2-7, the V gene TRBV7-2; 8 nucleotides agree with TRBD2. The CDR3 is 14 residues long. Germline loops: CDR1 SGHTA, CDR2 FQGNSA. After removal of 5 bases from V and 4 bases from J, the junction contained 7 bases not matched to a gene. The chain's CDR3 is CASSGVGTSYEQYF. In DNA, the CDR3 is TGTGCCAGCAGCGGGGTGGGGACTAGTTACGAGCAGTACTTC.

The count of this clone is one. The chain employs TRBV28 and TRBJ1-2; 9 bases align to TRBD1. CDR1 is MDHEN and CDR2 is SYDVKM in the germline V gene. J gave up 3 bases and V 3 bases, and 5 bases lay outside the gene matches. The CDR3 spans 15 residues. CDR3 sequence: CASSFPTGGDYGYTF. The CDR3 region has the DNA TGTGCCAGCAGTTTCCCGACAGGGGGGGACTATGGCTACACCTTC.

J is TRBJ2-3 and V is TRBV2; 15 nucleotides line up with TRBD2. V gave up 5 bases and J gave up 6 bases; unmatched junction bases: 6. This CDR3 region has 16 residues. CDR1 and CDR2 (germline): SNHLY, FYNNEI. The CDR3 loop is CASSSGLAGGLDTQYF. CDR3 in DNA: TGTGCCAGCAGTTCCGGACTAGCGGGAGGGTTGGATACGCAGTATTTT.

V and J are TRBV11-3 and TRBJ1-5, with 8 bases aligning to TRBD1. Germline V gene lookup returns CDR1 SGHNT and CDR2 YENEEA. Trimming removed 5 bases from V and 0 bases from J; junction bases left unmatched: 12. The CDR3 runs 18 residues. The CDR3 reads CASSLRGTGHYSNQPQHF. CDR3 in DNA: TGTGCCAGCAGCCTCCGGGGGACAGGCCATTATAGCAATCAGCCCCAGCATTTT.

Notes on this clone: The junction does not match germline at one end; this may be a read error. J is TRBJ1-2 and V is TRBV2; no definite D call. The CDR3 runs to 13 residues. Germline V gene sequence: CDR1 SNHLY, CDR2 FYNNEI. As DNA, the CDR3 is TGTGCCAGCAGCGAAGACCCACGGAGTGGCTACACCTTC. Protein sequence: CASSEDPRSGYTF.

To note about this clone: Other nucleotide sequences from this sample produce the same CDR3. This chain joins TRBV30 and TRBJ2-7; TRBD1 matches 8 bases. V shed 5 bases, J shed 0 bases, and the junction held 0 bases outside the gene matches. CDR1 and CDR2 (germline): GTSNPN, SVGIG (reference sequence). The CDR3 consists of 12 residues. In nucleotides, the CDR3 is TGTGCCTGGGGGACAGGCTCCTACGAGCAGTACTTC. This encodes CAWGTGSYEQYF.

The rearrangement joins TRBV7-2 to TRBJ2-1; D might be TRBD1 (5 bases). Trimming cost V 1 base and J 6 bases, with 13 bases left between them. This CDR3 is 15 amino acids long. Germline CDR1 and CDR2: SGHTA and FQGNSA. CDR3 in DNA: TGTGCCAGCAGCTTAGTTGTGGGGCCTGGCAATGAGCAGTTCTTC. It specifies CASSLVVGPGNEQFF.

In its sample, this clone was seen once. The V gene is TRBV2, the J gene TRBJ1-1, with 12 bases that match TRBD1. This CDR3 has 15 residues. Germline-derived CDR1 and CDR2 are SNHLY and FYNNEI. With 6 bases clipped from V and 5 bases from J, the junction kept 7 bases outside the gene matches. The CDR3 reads CASRGTGGIITEAFF. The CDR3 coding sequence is TGTGCCAGCAGGGGGACAGGGGGCATTATTACTGAAGCTTTCTTT.